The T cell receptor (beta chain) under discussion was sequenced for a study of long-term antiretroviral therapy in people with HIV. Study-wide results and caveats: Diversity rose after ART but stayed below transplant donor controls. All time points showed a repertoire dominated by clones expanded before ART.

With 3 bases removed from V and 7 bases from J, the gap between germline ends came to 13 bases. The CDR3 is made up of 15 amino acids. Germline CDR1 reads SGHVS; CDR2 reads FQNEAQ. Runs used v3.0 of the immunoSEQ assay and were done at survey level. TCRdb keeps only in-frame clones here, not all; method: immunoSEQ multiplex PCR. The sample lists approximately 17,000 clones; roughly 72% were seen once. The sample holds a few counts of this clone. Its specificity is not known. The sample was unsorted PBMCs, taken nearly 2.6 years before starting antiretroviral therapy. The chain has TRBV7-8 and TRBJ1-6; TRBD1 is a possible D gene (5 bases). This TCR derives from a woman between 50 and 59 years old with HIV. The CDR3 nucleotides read TGTGCCAGCAGCTTTTATGACGGGGCAAATTCACCCCTCCACTTT. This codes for CASSFYDGANSPLHF.